This passage covers 29 T cell receptor beta chains from one sample sequenced in a study of CD8 T cells in ankylosing spondylitis. One entry per CDR3 protein results from TCRdb running MiXCR on the 5' RACE reads. The data show roughly 86,000 distinct CDR3 sequences, just under 9% seen once. Specimen: blood, either unsorted or a sorted T cell fraction (not recorded which). The receptors stem from a male donor with ankylosing spondylitis or in good health (not recorded which).

In the case of this clonotype: A read error may be the cause here, since a much bigger clone is one base away. V is TRBV23-1 and J is TRBJ2-2; D not certain. TRBV23-1 has ORF status, its function being uncertain. This CDR3 spans 14 amino acids. V shed 8 bases and J shed 7 bases, with 17 bases lying between them. The CDR3 sequence is CASGIMCDIGELFF. The CDR3 nucleotides read TGCGCCAGCGGGATAATGTGTGACATCGGGGAGCTGTTTTTT.

This clonotype was counted a few times. The J gene is TRBJ2-6, the V gene TRBV7-6; D gene unclear. The CDR3 extends over 16 amino acids. The V gene's germline CDR1 is SGHVS and CDR2 FNYEAQ. Trimming took off 4 bases at V and 0 bases at J, with 10 bases between the two ends. CDR3: CASSSQHTSGANVLTF. In DNA, the CDR3 is TGTGCCAGCAGCTCCCAACATACCTCTGGGGCCAACGTCCTGACTTTC.

Details on this clonotype: This may come from a read error, since a much larger clone is one base off. The V gene is TRBV29-1, the J gene TRBJ2-6; 7 nucleotides agree with TRBD1. The CDR3 sequence is 16 residues long. Germline V gene data show CDR1 as SQVTM and CDR2 as ANQGSEA. The CDR3 sequence is CSVGGHLGAGVNVLTF. In nucleotides, the CDR3 is TGCAGCGTAGGGGGCCACCTGGGTGCTGGGGTCAACGTCCTGACTTTC.

At least ten counts were recorded for this clonotype. The chain employs TRBV7-8 and TRBJ2-1; D is ambiguous. Germline values: CDR1 SGHVS, CDR2 FQNEAQ. V lost 4 bases to trimming and J lost 3 bases, with 10 bases between them. This CDR3 is 14 amino acids long. The CDR3 nucleotides are TGTGCCAGCAGCTATCGGACCAACTACAATGAGCAGTTCTTC. This encodes CASSYRTNYNEQFF. Full variable domain (remainder filled in from reference TRBV7-8 and TRBJ2-1): GAGVSQSPRYKVAKRGQDVALRCDPISGHVSLFWYQQALGQGPEFLTYFQNEAQLDKSGLPSDRFFAERPEGSVSTLKIQRTQQEDSAVYLCASSYRTNYNEQFFGPGTRLTVL.

In this sample, this clonotype turned up many times. The chain carries TRBV29-1 and TRBJ2-7; D is perhaps TRBD2 (5 bases). Germline assignment: CDR1 SQVTM and CDR2 ANQGSEA. CDR3 length equals 13 residues. V was trimmed by 6 bases and J by 0 bases, leaving 12 bases between them. Here the CDR3 reads CSVRVEASYEQYF. CDR3 coding DNA: TGCAGCGTGAGGGTGGAGGCCTCCTACGAGCAGTACTTC.

This clonotype was observed many times. The V call is TRBV2, the J call TRBJ2-7; D gene unclear. The germline CDR1 and CDR2 sequences are SNHLY and FYNNEI. The length of the CDR3 is 14 residues. V was shortened by 5 bases and J by 0 bases, with 11 bases between the two germline ends. The DNA of the CDR3 is TGTGCCAGCAGTACCGGACGGAACTCCTACGAGCAGTACTTC. It specifies CASSTGRNSYEQYF.

This clonotype was counted many times. V usage is TRBV15 and J usage is TRBJ1-3, with unresolved D. V was cut by 2 bases and J by 4 bases, with 3 bases left in between. The CDR3 is 12 residues long. From germline, CDR1 is LNHNV and CDR2 YYDKDF (reference sequence). The CDR3 nucleotides are TGTGCCACCAGCAGACGAGGAAACACCATATATTTT. This encodes CATSRRGNTIYF.

J is TRBJ2-2 and V is TRBV5-4; unclear D gene. Deletions cut 1 base from V and 0 bases from J, with 19 bases between. In germline, CDR1 is SGHNT, CDR2 YYREEE (reference sequence). This CDR3 spans 19 amino acids. The CDR3 reads CASSLFAITDFANTGELFF. The CDR3 DNA follows: TGTGCCAGCAGCTTGTTTGCGATCACAGATTTCGCGAACACCGGGGAGCTGTTTTTT.

The CDR3 DNA follows: TGTGCCAGCTCACCATCACTAGCGGGGGGCATATATGAGCAGTTCTTC. Protein: CASSPSLAGGIYEQFF. This chain connects TRBV18 to TRBJ2-1; 12 nucleotides agree with TRBD2. The germline gives CDR1 KGHSH, CDR2 LQKENI. V dropped 2 bases and J dropped 8; count of bases not matched to a gene: 7. The CDR3 consists of 16 residues.

In this sample, this clonotype turned up many times. The J gene is TRBJ1-5, the V gene TRBV28, with TRBD1 matching 9 bases. CDR1 and CDR2 from the germline V gene are MDHEN and SYDVKM. CDR3 length: 16 residues. Trimming cost V 2 bases and J 4 bases; bases outside gene matches: 6. CDR3 nucleotide sequence: TGTGCCAGCAGTTTACCTGGGACAGGGCCAAATCAGCCCCAGCATTTT. This codes for CASSLPGTGPNQPQHF.

This clonotype was recorded many times. The chain uses TRBV7-8 and TRBJ2-3, with D possibly being TRBD2 (6 bases). V dropped 1 base and J dropped 0 bases, with 11 bases sitting between them. The CDR3 loop spans 16 amino acids. The V gene's germline CDR1 is SGHVS and CDR2 FQNEAQ. CDR3 bases: TGTGCCAGCAGCTTAGGTCTAGCGTTAAGCACAGATACGCAGTATTTT. As protein: CASSLGLALSTDTQYF.

This clonotype was seen a few times. This chain joins TRBV11-2 and TRBJ1-1; 10 nucleotides match TRBD1. The CDR3 runs to 15 residues. Per germline, CDR1 SGHAT and CDR2 FQNNGV. Losses at the gene ends were 5 bases for V and 10 bases for J; bases not matched to a gene: 13. CDR3 coding DNA: TGTGCCAGCAGCCCGTGGACAGGGGGAACGTATGGAGCTTTCTTT. It yields the protein CASSPWTGGTYGAFF.

This clonotype was observed a few times. The chain is built from TRBV4-1 and TRBJ1-1; 7 bases agree with TRBD1. This CDR3 is 13 amino acids long. The germline CDR1 and CDR2 sequences are MGHRA and YSYEKL. With 0 bases clipped from V and 10 bases from J, the junction kept 5 bases outside the gene matches. CDR3 coding DNA: TGCGCCAGCAGCCAAGACAGGGGGGTTGCAGCTTTCTTT. Translating it yields CASSQDRGVAAFF.

This clonotype was detected many times. The chain employs TRBV9 and TRBJ2-1; no definite D call. V lost 3 bases and J lost 9, with 7 bases in between. Per germline, CDR1 SGDLS and CDR2 YYNGEE. The CDR3 contains 11 residues. The CDR3 DNA sequence: TGTGCCAGCAGCGGGGGTGGTGAGCAGTTCTTC. Protein: CASSGGGEQFF.

This clonotype was seen at least ten times. V usage is TRBV10-3 and J usage is TRBJ2-7; D remains ambiguous. CDR3 length equals 15 residues. Between the trimmed V and J ends, which lost 0 bases and 6 bases, there was a span of 15 bases. Germline V gene lookup returns CDR1 ENHRY and CDR2 SYGVKD. The CDR3 loop reads CAISESVFRMGEQYF. CDR3 nucleotides: TGTGCCATCAGTGAGTCTGTATTTCGGATGGGCGAGCAGTACTTC.

This clonotype was seen at least ten times. The chain recombines TRBV11-1 with TRBJ2-1; TRBD2 aligns across 15 bases. Germline CDR1 SGHAT, CDR2 FQDESV (reference sequence). The V segment lost 5 bases and the J segment 9 bases; nucleotides outside the gene matches: 8. The CDR3 has 16 residues. CDR3 region: CASSPGLAGGRGEQFF. The CDR3 nucleotides are TGTGCCAGCAGCCCGGGACTAGCGGGGGGCAGGGGTGAGCAGTTCTTC.

At least ten counts were recorded for this clonotype. V gene TRBV5-1 combines with J gene TRBJ2-7; 11 nucleotides align to TRBD1. Unmatched junction bases numbered 2, after V lost 1 base and J lost 5 bases. Germline V gives CDR1 SGHRS, CDR2 YFSETQ. CDR3 length: 14 amino acids. The CDR3, as DNA: TGCGCCAGCAGCTTGCAGGGACAGGGGGACGAGCAGTACTTC. It codes for CASSLQGQGDEQYF.

There are many counts of this clonotype. This chain links TRBV5-6 with TRBJ2-7; the D gene is possibly TRBD2 (7 bases). V was trimmed by 0 bases and J by 9 bases, leaving 16 bases between them. The CDR3 contains 14 residues. Per germline, CDR1 SGHDT and CDR2 YYEEEE. The CDR3 reads CASSLAGGRARQYF. The CDR3 DNA follows: TGTGCCAGCAGCTTGGCGGGGGGCAGGGCCCGGCAGTACTTC.

This chain joins TRBV27 and TRBJ2-2; D ambiguous. The CDR3 length is 12 residues. Germline V gene data show CDR1 as MNHEY and CDR2 as SMNVEV (reference sequence). The V and J ends lost 4 bases and 3 bases respectively, with 3 bases between them. CDR3 bases: TGTGCCAGCAGTTACTACACCGGGGAGCTGTTTTTT. Its protein product is CASSYYTGELFF.

In its sample, this clonotype ranks as medium-sized (0.01 to 0.1%). This rearrangement joins TRBV5-1 to TRBJ1-2, with D possibly TRBD1 on 5 matching bases. The CDR3 spans 15 residues. Germline CDR1 reads SGHRS; CDR2 reads YFSETQ. Trimming stripped 0 bases from V and 2 bases from J, with 11 bases between. The DNA of the CDR3 is TGCGCCAGCAGCTTGGGAGGCAGGGCCAACTATGGCTACACCTTC. Its translation: CASSLGGRANYGYTF.

In this sample, this clonotype turned up many times. The chain couples TRBV29-1 to TRBJ2-1; 7 positions agree with TRBD1. Germline V gene sequence: CDR1 SQVTM, CDR2 ANQGSEA. The CDR3 is 15 residues long. The V segment lost 7 bases and the J segment 4 bases; nucleotides outside the gene matches: 13. CDR3 coding DNA: TGCAGCGGCGATGCGGGCAGGGGGATTTACAATGAGCAGTTCTTC. Translation: CSGDAGRGIYNEQFF.

The chain uses TRBV7-9 and TRBJ2-7; 9 bases fit TRBD1. V shed 7 bases, J shed 6 bases, and the junction held 10 bases outside the gene matches. Germline V gene data show CDR1 as SEHNR and CDR2 as FQNEAQ (reference sequence). The CDR3 consists of 14 residues. This CDR3 reads CASIRLTGGGEQYF. Written as DNA, the CDR3 is TGTGCCAGCATCCGCCTTACAGGGGGCGGCGAGCAGTACTTC.

Many counts were recorded for this clonotype. The CDR3 spells CASGRLAGSTDTQYF. CDR3 DNA: TGCGCCAGCGGGCGACTAGCGGGGAGCACAGATACGCAGTATTTT. The genes are TRBV4-1 and TRBJ2-3, with 11 bases identical to TRBD2. The V segment lost 8 bases and the J segment 0 bases; nucleotides outside the gene matches: 4. Germline V gene sequence: CDR1 MGHRA, CDR2 YSYEKL. This CDR3 has 15 residues.

This clonotype was picked up many times. The chain employs TRBV13 and TRBJ2-1; 7 nucleotides agree with TRBD1. Unmatched junction bases numbered 8, after V lost 6 bases and J lost 6 bases. CDR1 is PRHDT, CDR2 FYEKMQ, per germline (reference sequence). The CDR3 consists of 14 residues. The CDR3 spells CASSFSTGLNEQFF. The CDR3 region has the DNA TGTGCCAGCAGTTTTTCGACAGGGCTCAATGAGCAGTTCTTC.

This clonotype was seen ten or more times. This chain joins TRBV29-1 and TRBJ2-5, with D possibly TRBD1 on 6 matching bases. Germline CDR1 reads SQVTM; CDR2 reads ANQGSEA. Deletions cut 6 bases from V and 5 bases from J, with 13 bases between. The CDR3 loop spans 12 amino acids. CDR3 protein: CSVDGQSETQYF. The CDR3 coding sequence is TGCAGCGTAGACGGACAGTCGGAGACCCAGTACTTC. The entire variable domain, with the rest obtained from reference TRBV29-1 and TRBJ2-5, is as follows: SAVISQKPSRDICQRGTSLTIQCQVDSQVTMMFWYRQQPGQSLTLIATANQGSEATYESGFVIDKFPISRPNLTFSTLTVSNMSPEDSSIYLCSVDGQSETQYFGPGTRLLVL.

In regard to this clonotype: A much larger clone differs from this one at a single base, so this may be a read error. The rearrangement uses TRBV6-5 and TRBJ1-3; D not certain. Germline CDR1 and CDR2: MNHEY and SVGAGI. The CDR3 covers 15 residues. The CDR3 sequence is CDSSSRTREGNTIYF. CDR3 coding DNA: TGTGACAGCAGTTCTCGCACCCGCGAGGGAAACACCATATATTTT.

This clonotype has a count of ten or more. The V and J genes are TRBV3-1 and TRBJ1-1; D is perhaps TRBD1 (6 bases). Trimming cost V 1 base and J 6 bases, with 15 bases left between them. Germline V gene data show CDR1 as LGHDT and CDR2 as YNNKEL (reference sequence). The length of the CDR3 is 15 residues. CDR3 nucleotides: TGTGCCAGCAGCCAAGGGTTCGGGGGGCGAGCTGAAGCTTTCTTT. The encoded protein is CASSQGFGGRAEAFF. The variable domain in full, completed from reference TRBV3-1 and TRBJ1-1, reads DTAVSQTPKYLVTQMGNDKSIKCEQNLGHDTMYWYKQDSKKFLKIMFSYNNKELIINETVPNRFSPKSPDKAHLNLHINSLELGDSAVYFCASSQGFGGRAEAFFGQGTRLTVV.

This clonotype was picked up many times. V is TRBV20-1 and J is TRBJ2-5, with TRBD2 matching 8 bases. With 3 bases clipped from V and 5 bases from J, the junction kept 8 bases outside the gene matches. CDR3 size: 14 residues. Germline values: CDR1 DFQATT, CDR2 SNEGSKA (reference sequence). The CDR3 spells CSASSGGARETQYF. CDR3 bases: TGCAGTGCTAGCTCCGGGGGGGCCAGGGAGACCCAGTACTTC.

The chain joins TRBV7-9 to TRBJ2-1, with 7 positions matching TRBD2. The CDR3 is 15 residues long. Germline assignment: CDR1 SEHNR and CDR2 FQNEAQ (reference sequence). The V gene end was trimmed by 2 bases and the J gene end by 2 bases; junction bases not matched to a gene: 3. CDR3 nucleotide sequence: TGTGCCAGCAGCTTATCGGGAGGTGCCTACAATGAGCAGTTCTTC. Its protein is CASSLSGGAYNEQFF.